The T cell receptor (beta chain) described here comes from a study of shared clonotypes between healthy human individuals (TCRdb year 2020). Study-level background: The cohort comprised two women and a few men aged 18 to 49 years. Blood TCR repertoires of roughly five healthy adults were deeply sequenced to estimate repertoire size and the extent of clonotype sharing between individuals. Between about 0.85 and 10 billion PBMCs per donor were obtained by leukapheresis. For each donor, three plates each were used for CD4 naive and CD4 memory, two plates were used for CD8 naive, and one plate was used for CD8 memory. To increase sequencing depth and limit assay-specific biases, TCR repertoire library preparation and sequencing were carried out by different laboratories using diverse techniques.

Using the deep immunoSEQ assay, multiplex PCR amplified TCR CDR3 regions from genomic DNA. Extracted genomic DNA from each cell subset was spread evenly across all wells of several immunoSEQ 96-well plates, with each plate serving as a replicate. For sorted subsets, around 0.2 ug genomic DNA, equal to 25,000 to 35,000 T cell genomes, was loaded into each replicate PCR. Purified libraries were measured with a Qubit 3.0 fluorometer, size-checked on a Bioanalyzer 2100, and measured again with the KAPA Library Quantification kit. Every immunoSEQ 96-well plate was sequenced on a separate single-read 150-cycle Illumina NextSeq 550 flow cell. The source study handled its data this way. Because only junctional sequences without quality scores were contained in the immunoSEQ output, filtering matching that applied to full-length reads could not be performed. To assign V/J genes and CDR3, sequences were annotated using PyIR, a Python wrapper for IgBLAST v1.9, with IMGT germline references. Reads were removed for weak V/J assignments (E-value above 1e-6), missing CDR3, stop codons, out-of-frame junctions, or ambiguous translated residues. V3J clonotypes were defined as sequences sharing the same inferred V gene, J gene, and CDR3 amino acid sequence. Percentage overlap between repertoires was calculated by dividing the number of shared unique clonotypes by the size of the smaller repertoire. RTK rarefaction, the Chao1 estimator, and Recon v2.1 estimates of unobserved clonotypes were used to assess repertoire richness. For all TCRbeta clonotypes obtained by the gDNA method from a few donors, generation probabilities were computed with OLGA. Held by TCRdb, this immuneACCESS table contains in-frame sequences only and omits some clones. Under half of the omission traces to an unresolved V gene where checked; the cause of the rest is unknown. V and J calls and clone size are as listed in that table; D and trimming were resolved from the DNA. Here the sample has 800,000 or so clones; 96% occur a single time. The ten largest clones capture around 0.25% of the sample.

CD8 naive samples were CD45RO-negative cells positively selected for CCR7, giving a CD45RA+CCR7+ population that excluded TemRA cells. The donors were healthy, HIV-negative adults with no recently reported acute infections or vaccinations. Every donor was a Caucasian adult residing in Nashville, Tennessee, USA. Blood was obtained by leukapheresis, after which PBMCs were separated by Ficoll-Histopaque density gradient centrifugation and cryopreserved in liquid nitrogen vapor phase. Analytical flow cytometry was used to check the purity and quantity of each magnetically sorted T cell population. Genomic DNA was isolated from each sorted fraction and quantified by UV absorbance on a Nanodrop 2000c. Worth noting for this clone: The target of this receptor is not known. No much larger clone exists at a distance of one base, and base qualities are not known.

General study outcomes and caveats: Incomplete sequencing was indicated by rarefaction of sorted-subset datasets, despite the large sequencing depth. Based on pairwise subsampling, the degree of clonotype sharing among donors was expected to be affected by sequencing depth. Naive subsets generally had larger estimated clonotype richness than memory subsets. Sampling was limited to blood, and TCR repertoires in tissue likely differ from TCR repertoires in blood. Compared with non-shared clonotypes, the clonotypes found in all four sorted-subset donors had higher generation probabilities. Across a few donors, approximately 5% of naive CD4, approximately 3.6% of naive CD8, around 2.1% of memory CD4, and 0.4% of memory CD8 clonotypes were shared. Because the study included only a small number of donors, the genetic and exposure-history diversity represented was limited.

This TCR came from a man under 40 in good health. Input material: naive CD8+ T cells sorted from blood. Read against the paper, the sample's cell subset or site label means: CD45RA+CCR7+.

The CDR3 region: CSVEDGTSAFYEQYF. The nucleotide sequence is given as TGCAGCGTTGAAGACGGGACTAGCGCTTTTTACGAGCAGTACTTC. The rearranged chain carries TRBV29-1 and TRBJ2-7; 10 bases in the junction line up with TRBD2. From V the trimming removes 0 bases and from J it removes 4 bases, while the gene matches leave 6 bases of the junction unaccounted for. The CDR3 spans 15 residues, from the cysteine through the phenylalanine. CDR3 DNA only is kept here, 45 bases in frame from base 1. From the germline V gene, CDR1 is SQVTM and CDR2 is ANQGSEA.